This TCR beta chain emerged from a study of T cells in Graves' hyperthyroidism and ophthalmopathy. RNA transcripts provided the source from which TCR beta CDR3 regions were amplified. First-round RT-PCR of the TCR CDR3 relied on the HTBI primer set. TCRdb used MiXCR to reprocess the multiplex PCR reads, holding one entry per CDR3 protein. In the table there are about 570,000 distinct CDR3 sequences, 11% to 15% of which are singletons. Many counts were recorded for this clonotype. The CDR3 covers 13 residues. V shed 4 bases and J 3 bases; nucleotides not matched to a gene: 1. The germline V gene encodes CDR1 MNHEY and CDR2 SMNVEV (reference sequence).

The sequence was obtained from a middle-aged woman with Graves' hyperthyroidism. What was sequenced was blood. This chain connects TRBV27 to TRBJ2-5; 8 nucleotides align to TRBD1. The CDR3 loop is CASSSQGEETQYF. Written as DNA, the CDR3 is TGTGCCAGCAGTTCACAGGGGGAAGAGACCCAGTACTTC.